These T cell receptor beta chains were read from a single sample in a study of cytomegalovirus exposure and HLA in healthy donors. Profiled with immunoSEQ multiplex PCR; TCRdb holds only in-frame clones, not every one. Of about 99,000 clones listed, over 60% are singletons. Sequences were obtained from PBMCs. These receptors all stem from a young woman in good health and CMV-seropositive. The CDR3 runs from the conserved cysteine through the conserved F or W. Each record gives: CDR3 protein, CDR3 DNA, clone size, J gene, CDR3 length, D gene, V gene. D genes are given only for firm matches. Clone size appears in some rows only: once, few, many, or a class for an expanded clone.

CASTPRGQGSPGANVLTF,TGTGCCAGCACCCCTAGGGGACAGGGGAGCCCTGGGGCCAACGTCCTGACTTTC,NA,TRBJ2-6,18,TRBD1,TRBV28
CSVVAGRYEQYF,TGCAGCGTTGTAGCCGGGAGGTACGAGCAGTACTTC,NA,TRBJ2-7,12,TRBD2,TRBV29-1
CASSPQQGAPGEQYF,TGTGCCAGCAGCCCTCAACAGGGGGCCCCCGGGGAGCAGTACTTC,once,TRBJ2-7,15,TRBD1,TRBV6-1
CASSLRESGSYEQYF,TGTGCCAGCAGCTTGCGGGAAAGCGGGTCCTACGAGCAGTACTTC,NA,TRBJ2-7,15,NA,TRBV5-4
CASSLLDTGELFF,TGTGCCAGCAGCTTGCTCGACACCGGGGAGCTGTTTTTT,NA,TRBJ2-2,13,NA,TRBV5-4
CASSVSQANTIYF,TGTGCCAGCAGCGTGAGCCAGGCGAACACCATATATTTT,few,TRBJ1-3,13,NA,TRBV5-6
CASSVGQGRRDTEAFF,TGTGCCAGCAGTGTGGGACAGGGTCGTAGAGACACTGAAGCTTTCTTT,NA,TRBJ1-1,16,TRBD1,TRBV27
CASSAQGGINEKLFF,TGCGCCAGCAGCGCACAGGGGGGGATAAATGAAAAACTGTTTTTT,NA,TRBJ1-4,15,TRBD1,TRBV5-1
CAISESWGGNTEAFF,TGTGCCATCAGTGAGTCGTGGGGGGGAAACACTGAAGCTTTCTTT,NA,TRBJ1-1,15,NA,TRBV10-3
CASSGGAREQYF,TGTGCCAGCAGTGGGGGGGCGCGGGAGCAGTACTTC,NA,TRBJ2-7,12,NA,TRBV27
CASSSDRAALAYGYTF,TGTGCCAGCAGCTCGGACAGGGCCGCGCTAGCCTATGGCTACACCTTC,few,TRBJ1-2,16,TRBD1,TRBV13
CASSTLAGGFYEQYF,TGTGCCAGCAGCACACTAGCGGGAGGGTTCTACGAGCAGTACTTC,NA,TRBJ2-7,15,TRBD2,TRBV7-6
CASKWENRGTEAFF,TGTGCCAGTAAATGGGAGAACCGGGGTACTGAAGCTTTCTTT,NA,TRBJ1-1,14,NA,TRBV13
CASSHPGTSGSYEQYF,TGTGCCAGCTCACACCCCGGGACTAGCGGTTCCTACGAGCAGTACTTC,NA,TRBJ2-7,16,TRBD2,TRBV18
CASSLWQGGTEAFF,TGCGCCAGCAGCTTGTGGCAGGGCGGCACTGAAGCTTTCTTT,NA,TRBJ1-1,14,NA,TRBV5-1
CASVAGSTDTQYF,TGTGCCAGCGTGGCAGGGAGCACAGATACGCAGTATTTT,NA,TRBJ2-3,13,NA,TRBV28
CASRGLAGLNEQFF,TGTGCCAGCAGGGGACTAGCGGGACTGAATGAGCAGTTCTTC,NA,TRBJ2-1,14,TRBD2,TRBV27
CASSLPGAHYEQYF,TGTGCCAGCAGTTTACCAGGGGCCCACTACGAGCAGTACTTC,few,TRBJ2-7,14,NA,TRBV28
CASIGTGGSYEQYF,TGTGCCAGTATCGGGACAGGGGGCTCCTACGAGCAGTACTTC,NA,TRBJ2-7,14,TRBD1,TRBV19
CASSYGGFETQYF,TGTGCCAGCAGTTACGGGGGTTTTGAGACCCAGTACTTC,NA,TRBJ2-5,13,NA,TRBV5-4
CATGEGRYGYEQYF,TGTGCGACCGGCGAGGGAAGATATGGTTACGAGCAGTACTTC,NA,TRBJ2-7,14,NA,TRBV6-5
CASSKSQGVGYTF,TGTGCCAGCAGTAAGTCCCAAGGAGTAGGCTACACCTTC,few,TRBJ1-2,13,NA,TRBV6-5
CASSLGAPGNYGYTF,TGTGCCAGCAGCCTAGGAGCCCCAGGGAACTATGGCTACACCTTC,NA,TRBJ1-2,15,NA,TRBV14
CAIRDTKNTEAFF,TGTGCCATCCGGGACACTAAGAACACTGAAGCTTTCTTT,NA,TRBJ1-1,13,NA,TRBV6-5
CAGREGPNEKLFF,TGTGCCGGGCGGGAAGGGCCTAATGAAAAACTGTTTTTT,NA,TRBJ1-4,13,NA,TRBV2
CASSGGDSNSNQPQHF,TGTGCCAGCAGTGGCGGGGACTCTAATAGCAATCAGCCCCAGCATTTT,NA,TRBJ1-5,16,NA,TRBV2
CAWSAGGKNQPQHF,TGTGCCTGGAGTGCAGGGGGCAAAAATCAGCCCCAGCATTTT,NA,TRBJ1-5,14,TRBD1,TRBV30
CASRSPPDGEQYF,TGTGCCAGCCGTAGCCCCCCCGACGGGGAGCAGTACTTC,few,TRBJ2-7,13,NA,TRBV6-5
CASSLFQGQLNTEAFF,TGCGCCAGCAGCCTTTTTCAGGGACAGTTGAACACTGAAGCTTTCTTT,once,TRBJ1-1,16,TRBD1,TRBV4-1
CASRTGLAYYEQYF,TGTGCCAGCAGAACAGGACTAGCGTATTACGAGCAGTACTTC,NA,TRBJ2-7,14,TRBD2,TRBV28
CAWSVGQAAYNEQFF,TGTGCCTGGAGTGTTGGACAGGCAGCCTACAATGAGCAGTTCTTC,NA,TRBJ2-1,15,TRBD1,TRBV30
CASKGGGGMNTEAFF,TGTGCCAGCAAGGGGGGCGGGGGGATGAACACTGAAGCTTTCTTT,NA,TRBJ1-1,15,NA,TRBV2